This TCR beta chain was captured in a study of cytomegalovirus exposure and HLA in healthy donors. Study as a whole: Of the donors genotyped, some 400 in all, about 80% fell in the Caucasian-associated ancestry cluster. Notes on the study in general: Around 160 TCR beta chains were listed as cytomegalovirus-associated. Analyses of presence and absence presupposed an approximately uniform sequencing depth across donors.

Only one count was recorded for this clone. Its antigen is currently unknown. Primers for the PCR totalled 60 Vbeta and 13 Jbeta. Assay used: immunoSEQ multiplex PCR; TCRdb lists only in-frame clones, some missing. The sample lists about 130,000 clones, more than 65% seen once, with more than 4% in the top ten. CDR1 and CDR2 from the germline V gene are MDHEN and SYDVKM. CDR3 size: 16 residues. Trimming removed 6 bases at V and 5 bases at J, with 19 bases between. The origin of this receptor is a male donor in good health and CMV-seropositive. Sequences were obtained from PBMCs. This chain connects TRBV28 to TRBJ2-2; perhaps TRBD1 as D (6 bases). CDR3 sequence: CASRLLAGAGTGELFF. In nucleotides, the CDR3 is TGTGCCAGCAGACTTTTAGCAGGGGCAGGGACCGGGGAGCTGTTTTTT.